The 31 T cell receptor beta chains given below trace back to one sample, sequenced in a study of blood T cell repertoires in COVID-19. Sequencing used immunoSEQ multiplex PCR; TCRdb keeps in-frame clones, though not all of them. In the table there are around 210,000 clones, around nine tenths of which are singletons. The sequencing sample was made of peripheral blood. The receptors were sampled from a man aged 45-65 years with COVID-19, enrolled during active disease.

The genes are TRBV2 and TRBJ2-2; possibly TRBD2 for D (6 bases). CDR1 and CDR2 from the germline V gene are SNHLY and FYNNEI. V gave up 3 bases and J gave up 3 bases, with 11 bases separating them. There are 15 residues in the CDR3. CDR3 amino acids: CASSERRVHTGELFF. Written as DNA, the CDR3 is TGTGCCAGCAGTGAGAGGAGGGTACACACCGGGGAGCTGTTTTTT.

V usage is TRBV9 and J usage is TRBJ1-5; 9 positions agree with TRBD1. This CDR3 region has 13 residues. CDR1 SGDLS and CDR2 YYNGEE come from the germline V gene. V was pared by 10 bases and J by 6 bases, with 8 bases of the junction left unmatched. The CDR3 here is CAGRDRESQPQHF. The CDR3 DNA reads TGTGCCGGACGGGACAGGGAGAGTCAGCCCCAGCATTTT.

The chain employs TRBV2 and TRBJ2-1; 8 bases agree with TRBD1. Germline-derived CDR1 and CDR2 are SNHLY and FYNNEI. CDR3 size: 14 residues. After removal of 4 bases from V and 11 bases from J, the junction contained 10 bases not matched to a gene. CDR3 sequence: CASSVEGQDFQQFF. The CDR3 nucleotides read TGTGCCAGCAGTGTTGAGGGACAGGATTTTCAGCAGTTCTTC.

The gene calls are TRBV4-2 and TRBJ2-7; TRBD1 might be the D (6 bases). Germline V CDR1 and CDR2: LGHNA, YNFKEQ. Trimming took 1 base from V and 5 from J, leaving 15 bases between them. The CDR3 has 15 amino acids. The chain's CDR3 is CASSQVWQGRHEQYF. DNA of the CDR3: TGTGCCAGCAGCCAAGTGTGGCAGGGGCGGCACGAGCAGTACTTC.

The V and J genes are TRBV10-3 and TRBJ2-5; TRBD1 agrees at 7 bases. This CDR3 has 16 residues. V trimming: 2 bases; J trimming: 0 bases; junction bases outside the gene matches: 6. CDR1 and CDR2 (germline): ENHRY, SYGVKD. CDR3 sequence reads: CAISETGTVYQETQYF. The CDR3 coding sequence is TGTGCCATCAGTGAGACCGGGACAGTGTACCAAGAGACCCAGTACTTC.

The gene calls are TRBV7-6 and TRBJ2-1, with D maybe TRBD2 (5 bases). The germline V gene has CDR1 SGHVS and CDR2 FNYEAQ. This CDR3 is 18 amino acids long. V was trimmed by 3 bases and J by 0 bases, leaving 18 bases between them. For the CDR3, the DNA is TGTGCCAGCAGCTTGCGGATTTCAAGCGGAAGCTCCTACAATGAGCAGTTCTTC. Protein: CASSLRISSGSSYNEQFF.

The chain joins TRBV19 to TRBJ2-7, with 8 bases identical to TRBD1. Germline CDR1 is LNHDA and CDR2 is SQIVND (reference sequence). The ends lost 2 bases at V and 3 bases at J; junction bases unmatched: 6. This CDR3 has 15 residues. The CDR3 region has the DNA TGTGCCAGTAGTATACGGGCAGGGGGCCACTACGAGCAGTACTTC. It encodes CASSIRAGGHYEQYF.

This clone was seen once. The genes are TRBV2 and TRBJ2-3; 7 bases align to TRBD2. CDR1 is SNHLY and CDR2 is FYNNEI in the germline V gene. J gave up 6 bases and V 3 bases, and 3 bases lay outside the gene matches. CDR3 length: 13 amino acids. Written as DNA, the CDR3 is TGTGCCAGCAGTGATTTCGGGAGGGATACGCAGTATTTT. It encodes CASSDFGRDTQYF.

The chain employs TRBV12-3 or TRBV12-4 and TRBJ1-1; no reliable D call. This CDR3 is 13 amino acids long. The ends were cut back, 3 bases at V and 6 bases at J, with 11 bases in the middle. The CDR3 loop is CASSFSWESEAFF. CDR3 DNA sequence: TGTGCCAGCAGTTTTTCCTGGGAGTCTGAAGCTTTCTTT.

The gene calls are TRBV7-2 and TRBJ2-3; 7 nucleotides match TRBD1. V shed 6 bases and J 2 bases; nucleotides not matched to a gene: 8. Per the germline V gene, CDR1 is SGHTA and CDR2 is FQGNSA. The CDR3 length is 15 residues. CDR3 coding DNA: TGTGCCAGCAGTATGACAGGGATAAACACAGATACGCAGTATTTT. This sequence encodes CASSMTGINTDTQYF.

The rearrangement uses TRBV29-1 and TRBJ2-2; the D gene is possibly TRBD2 (6 bases). The CDR3 sequence is 13 residues long. Per the germline V gene, CDR1 is SQVTM and CDR2 is ANQGSEA. V was trimmed by 5 bases and J by 2 bases, leaving 9 bases between them. The DNA of the CDR3 is TGCAGCGTTCGGAGGGTTAACACCGGGGAGCTGTTTTTT. Residues: CSVRRVNTGELFF.

This chain links TRBV7-2 with TRBJ2-2; 7 bases are shared with TRBD2. The germline V gene has CDR1 SGHTA and CDR2 FQGNSA. J gave up 6 bases and V 1 base, and 8 bases lay outside the gene matches. The CDR3 runs to 16 residues. CDR3 amino acids: CASSLVVAGGSGELFF. CDR3 sequence (DNA): TGTGCCAGCAGCTTAGTAGTAGCGGGCGGTTCCGGGGAGCTGTTTTTT.

The chain is built from TRBV29-1 and TRBJ2-1; 8 bases are a match to TRBD2. CDR1 is SQVTM, CDR2 ANQGSEA, per germline. After removal of 6 bases from V and 6 bases from J, the junction contained 10 bases not matched to a gene. This CDR3 comprises 14 residues. CDR3 amino acids: CSVDRSGSSNEQFF. CDR3 bases: TGCAGCGTGGATAGGAGCGGGAGCAGCAATGAGCAGTTCTTC.

The CDR3, as DNA: TGTGCCAGCAGCCAAGAGCGGGGGAAAGAGACCCAGTACTTC. It specifies CASSQERGKETQYF. The chain recombines TRBV3-1 (or the pseudogene TRBV3-2) with TRBJ2-5, with 7 bases identical to TRBD2. Trimming cost V 0 bases and J 3 bases; bases outside gene matches: 1. The CDR3 runs to 14 residues. Germline CDR1 reads LGHDT; CDR2 reads YNNKEL (reference sequence).

The V gene is TRBV29-1, the J gene TRBJ2-5, with D hard to call. From germline, CDR1 is SQVTM and CDR2 ANQGSEA. The CDR3 spans 15 residues. V was clipped by 2 bases and J by 1 base, with 14 bases between them. The CDR3 nucleotides are TGCAGCGTTGAATTCTGGAGAGAGTCCCAAGAGACCCAGTACTTC. This gives the protein CSVEFWRESQETQYF.

This chain links TRBV3-1 (or the pseudogene TRBV3-2) with TRBJ1-2; TRBD1 matches 8 bases. Trimming at V came to 5 bases and at J to 4 bases, leaving 12 bases not matched to a gene. There are 16 residues in the CDR3. CDR1 and CDR2 from the germline V gene are LGHDT and YNNKEL (reference sequence). The CDR3, as DNA: TGTGCCAGCAGCATTACAGGGGGAGCAAGAAGCTATGGCTACACCTTC. Protein: CASSITGGARSYGYTF.

This chain connects TRBV7-8 to TRBJ2-7; 8 nucleotides align to TRBD1. The ends lost 5 bases at V and 3 bases at J; junction bases unmatched: 9. The germline CDR1 and CDR2 sequences are SGHVS and FQNEAQ. The CDR3 extends over 15 amino acids. The DNA for the CDR3 is TGTGCCAGCAGCCCAACGGGACAGGTAATCTACGAGCAGTACTTC. The encoded protein is CASSPTGQVIYEQYF.

V usage is TRBV7-2 and J usage is TRBJ2-7; TRBD1 matches at 7 bases. The V segment lost 2 bases and the J segment 3 bases; nucleotides outside the gene matches: 13. Germline V lookup: CDR1 SGHTA, CDR2 FQGNSA. This CDR3 is built from 17 residues. Here the CDR3 reads CASSLRKGGAFFYEQYF. In DNA form, the CDR3 reads TGTGCCAGCAGCTTACGGAAAGGGGGCGCATTTTTCTACGAGCAGTACTTC.

The rearrangement joins TRBV5-5 to TRBJ2-1, with 8 bases lining up with TRBD1. CDR3 size: 14 residues. The V and J ends lost 3 bases and 15 bases, in that order; junction bases with no gene match: 14. Germline V gene lookup returns CDR1 SGHKS and CDR2 YYEKEE (reference sequence). The DNA for the CDR3 is TGTGCCAGCAGCTACCAAGGGACAGGCAAGGGGCCGTTCTTC. Encoded protein: CASSYQGTGKGPFF.

The gene calls are TRBV30 and TRBJ2-1; 10 bases line up with TRBD2. CDR1 is GTSNPN and CDR2 is SVGIG in the germline V gene (reference sequence). V shed 4 bases, J shed 5 bases, and the junction held 2 bases outside the gene matches. This CDR3 is 13 amino acids long. DNA for the CDR3: TGTGCCTGGACTAGCGGGAGTCACAATGAGCAGTTCTTC. Translation: CAWTSGSHNEQFF. The full variable domain, in which reference TRBV30 and TRBJ2-1 provide the parts outside the CDR3, is SQTIHQWPATLVQPVGSPLSLECTVEGTSNPNLYWYRQAAGRGLQLLFYSVGIGQISSEVPQNLSASRPQDRQFILSSKKLLLSDSGFYLCAWTSGSHNEQFFGPGTRLTVL.

The CDR3 DNA is TGTGCCAGCAGCATTGGACAGCCAAATGAAAAACTGTTTTTT. This translates into CASSIGQPNEKLFF. The chain is built from TRBV28 and TRBJ1-4; tentatively, D is TRBD1 (6 bases). CDR3 length: 14 amino acids. V gave up 6 bases and J gave up 5 bases, with 13 bases separating them. CDR1 MDHEN and CDR2 SYDVKM come from the germline V gene.

The chain has TRBV6-4 and TRBJ2-5; TRBD2 aligns across 8 bases. CDR3 length: 18 amino acids. With V trimmed by 2 bases and J by 1 base, 12 bases remained unmatched. Looked up from germline, CDR1 is MRHNA and CDR2 is SNTAGT. CDR3 nucleotide sequence: TGTGCCAGCAGTGACCCCTATAAGCGGGGGACATTCCAAGAGACCCAGTACTTC. It specifies CASSDPYKRGTFQETQYF.

The genes are TRBV10-3 and TRBJ2-7; 9 bases fit TRBD2. V was pared by 2 bases and J by 7 bases, with 9 bases of the junction left unmatched. This CDR3 is built from 15 residues. Germline values: CDR1 ENHRY, CDR2 SYGVKD. The CDR3 protein is CAISEVVAGAGEQYF. CDR3 bases: TGTGCCATCAGTGAGGTAGTAGCGGGAGCGGGTGAGCAGTACTTC.

The chain employs TRBV10-1 and TRBJ2-3; 7 bases agree with TRBD2. Trimming at V came to 7 bases and at J to 6 bases, leaving 10 bases not matched to a gene. Germline V gene data show CDR1 as WNHNN and CDR2 as SYGVQD (reference sequence). This CDR3 contains 14 residues. CDR3 amino acids: CASNSVTSVDTQYF. Here the CDR3 DNA reads TGCGCCAGCAACTCCGTCACTAGCGTTGATACGCAGTATTTT.

The CDR3 coding sequence is TGTGCCAGCAGTGAAGAAAACGGACTAAACCAAGAGACCCAGTACTTC. Its translation is CASSEENGLNQETQYF. The chain recombines TRBV2 with TRBJ2-5; a weak D match, TRBD2 (6 bases). The CDR3 runs 16 residues. Germline assignment: CDR1 SNHLY and CDR2 FYNNEI. V was pared by 1 base and J by 0 bases, with 12 bases between.

The chain links TRBV2 to TRBJ2-1; the match to TRBD1 covers 8 bases. Unmatched junction bases numbered 7, after V lost 5 bases and J lost 7 bases. This CDR3 comprises 14 residues. From germline, CDR1 is SNHLY and CDR2 FYNNEI. Here the CDR3 DNA reads TGTGCCAGCAGTTCGACAGGGGTGAGAAATGAGCAGTTCTTC. It is translated as CASSSTGVRNEQFF.

The chain is built from TRBV20-1 and TRBJ1-2; 7 bases agree with TRBD1. J was trimmed by 8 bases and V by 3 bases; bases with no gene match: 15. The V gene's germline CDR1 is DFQATT and CDR2 SNEGSKA (reference sequence). The CDR3 consists of 15 residues. CDR3: CSASSQLLTGNGYTF. The DNA for the CDR3 is TGCAGTGCTAGTAGCCAACTATTGACAGGGAACGGCTACACCTTC.

This chain links TRBV6-5 with TRBJ2-1; 9 nucleotides line up with TRBD1. Germline V CDR1 and CDR2: MNHEY, SVGAGI. There are 14 residues in the CDR3. V was pared by 5 bases and J by 4 bases, with 3 bases of the junction left unmatched. CDR3 in DNA: TGTGCCAGCAGTCGACAGGGGGAGTACAATGAGCAGTTCTTC. The encoded protein is CASSRQGEYNEQFF.

The CDR3 loop reads CASSLTGYEQYF. CDR3 DNA sequence: TGTGCCAGCAGCTTAACGGGGTACGAGCAGTACTTC. The chain joins TRBV11-2 to TRBJ2-7, with a weak D call TRBD2 (5 bases). Germline lookup yields CDR1 SGHAT and CDR2 FQNNGV. Trimming removed 2 bases at V and 4 bases at J, with 6 bases between. This CDR3 contains 12 residues.

The rearrangement uses TRBV6-5 and TRBJ1-1; weak D call: TRBD1 (6 bases). Germline V gene sequence: CDR1 MNHEY, CDR2 SVGAGI. V lost 10 bases to trimming and J lost 6 bases, with 24 bases between them. The CDR3 is 15 residues long. CDR3 protein: CATRDRETGLPEAFF. The CDR3 nucleotides are TGTGCCACCAGGGACCGGGAAACAGGGCTCCCTGAAGCTTTCTTT.

The CDR3, as DNA: TGTGCCAGCAGCACAAAGGGCGGGGGTCTGGGCACTGAAGCTTTCTTT. Its protein is CASSTKGGGLGTEAFF. The V call is TRBV13, the J call TRBJ1-1, with a possible D match to TRBD1 (5 bases). Trimming shortened V by 5 bases and J by 4 bases, and 20 bases separated the two germline ends. There are 16 residues in the CDR3. CDR1 PRHDT and CDR2 FYEKMQ come from the germline V gene (reference sequence).